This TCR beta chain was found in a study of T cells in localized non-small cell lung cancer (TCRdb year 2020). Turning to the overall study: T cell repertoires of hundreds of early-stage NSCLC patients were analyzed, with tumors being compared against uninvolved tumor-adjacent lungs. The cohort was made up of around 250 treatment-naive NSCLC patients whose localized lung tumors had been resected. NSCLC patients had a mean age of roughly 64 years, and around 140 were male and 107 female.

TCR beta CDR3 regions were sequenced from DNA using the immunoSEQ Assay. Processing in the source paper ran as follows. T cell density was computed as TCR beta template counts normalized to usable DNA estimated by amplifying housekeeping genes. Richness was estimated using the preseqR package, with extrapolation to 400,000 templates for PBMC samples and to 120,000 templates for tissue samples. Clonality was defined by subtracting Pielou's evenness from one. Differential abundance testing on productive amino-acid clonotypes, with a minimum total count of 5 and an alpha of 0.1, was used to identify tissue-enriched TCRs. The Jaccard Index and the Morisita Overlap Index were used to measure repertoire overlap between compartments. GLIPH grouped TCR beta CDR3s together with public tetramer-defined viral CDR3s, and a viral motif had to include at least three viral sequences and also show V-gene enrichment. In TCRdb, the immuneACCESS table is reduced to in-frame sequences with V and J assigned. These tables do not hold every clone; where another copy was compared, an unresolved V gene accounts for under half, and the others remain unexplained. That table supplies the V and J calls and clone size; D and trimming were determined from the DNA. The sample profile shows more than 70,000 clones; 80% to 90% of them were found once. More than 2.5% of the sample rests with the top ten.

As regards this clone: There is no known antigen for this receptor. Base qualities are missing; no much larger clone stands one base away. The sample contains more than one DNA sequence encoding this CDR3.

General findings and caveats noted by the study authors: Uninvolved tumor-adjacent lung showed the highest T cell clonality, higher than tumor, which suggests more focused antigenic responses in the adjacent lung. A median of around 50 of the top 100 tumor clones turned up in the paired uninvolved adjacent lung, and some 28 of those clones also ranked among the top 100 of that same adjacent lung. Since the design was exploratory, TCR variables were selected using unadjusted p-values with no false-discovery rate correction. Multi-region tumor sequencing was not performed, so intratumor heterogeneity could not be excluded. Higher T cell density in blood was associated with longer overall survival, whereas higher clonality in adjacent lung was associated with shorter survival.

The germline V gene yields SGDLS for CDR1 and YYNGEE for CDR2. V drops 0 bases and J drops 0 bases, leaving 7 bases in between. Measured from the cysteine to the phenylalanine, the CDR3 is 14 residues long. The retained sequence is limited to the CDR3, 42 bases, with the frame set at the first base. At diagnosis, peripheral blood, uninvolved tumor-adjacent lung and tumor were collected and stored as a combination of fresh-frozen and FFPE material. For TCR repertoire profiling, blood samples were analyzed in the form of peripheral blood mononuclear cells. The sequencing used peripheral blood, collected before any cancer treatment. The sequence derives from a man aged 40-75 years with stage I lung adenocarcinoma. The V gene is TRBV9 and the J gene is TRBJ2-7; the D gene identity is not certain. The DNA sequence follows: TGTGCCAGCAGCGTAGCCCCGAGCTCCTACGAGCAGTACTTC. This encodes CASSVAPSSYEQYF.